The source of this T cell receptor (beta chain) is a study of blood T cells in healthy people across ages. Study-wide results and limits: The donors' CMV status was not determined, possibly confounding changes in expanded clonotypes.

Combining a sample-barcoded 5' primer with a J-beta primer mix, a second PCR ran for roughly 6 to 12 cycles. TCRdb called the 5' RACE reads again in MiXCR, with one record for every CDR3 protein. The sample has some 1 million distinct CDR3 sequences, 45% seen once. Drawing of peripheral blood yielded roughly 9.8 milliliters from each donor. Germline CDR1 and CDR2: SGHDN and FVKESK. Trimming pared 0 bases from V and 4 bases from J, leaving 12 bases between. The CDR3 covers 15 residues. A remark on this clonotype: Its antigen is not known.

The specimen sequenced was blood. The receptor's source is a woman aged 55-75 years in good health. V usage is TRBV14 and J usage is TRBJ2-5; unclear D gene. CDR3 DNA: TGTGCCAGCAGCCAAGATCTAGGAAGGCTAGAGACCCAGTACTTC. Protein: CASSQDLGRLETQYF.